The 30 T cell receptor beta chains below come from one sample, sequenced in a study of regulatory T cells in long-lasting Graves disease (dated by TCRdb to about 2021). In light of the paper, this sample's time point label describes: newly diagnosed GD, antithyroid drugs for less than 3 months. RNA was extracted from PBMCs in TRIzol for both TCR sequencing and RNA sequencing. The library was produced with multiplex PCR. The data were produced on an Illumina HiSeq 4000. To build TCR beta libraries, CDR3 regions were amplified by Arm-PCR using iRepertoire HTBI primers. In-frame beta chains were kept once TCRdb had trimmed the public reads at Q25 with fastp and called clones with MiXCR. Each CDR3 protein appears once, grouped with its most common genes and DNA. Across this sample there are 350,000 to 450,000 distinct CDR3 sequences, with 16% seen only once. The ten largest make up about 27% of the sample.

A further study also used this sample, focusing on T cells in Graves' hyperthyroidism and ophthalmopathy.

The sample here was peripheral blood mononuclear cells (PBMCs), taken at new diagnosis, from a patient treated with antithyroid drugs. The receptors come from a man in his forties with Graves disease. Donor details come from another sample of the same person, matched by shared clones.

This clonotype was counted at least ten times. The genes are TRBV20-1 and TRBJ2-3; D is uncertain. This CDR3 has 15 residues. Germline values: CDR1 DFQATT, CDR2 SNEGSKA (reference sequence). With 0 bases removed from V and 3 bases from J, the gap between germline ends came to 13 bases. CDR3 sequence (DNA): TGCAGTGCTAGAGATCTCTGGGGTCGAACAGATACGCAGTATTTT. Encoded protein: CSARDLWGRTDTQYF.

This clonotype has just a few counts. The chain couples TRBV19 to TRBJ1-5, with D perhaps matching TRBD1 (6 bases). The CDR3 is 15 amino acids. Germline CDR1 and CDR2: LNHDA and SQIVND (reference sequence). With 6 bases removed from V and 6 bases from J, the gap between germline ends came to 18 bases. CDR3 sequence: CASRGTGGPGQPQHF. CDR3 nucleotides: TGTGCCAGTAGGGGTACGGGGGGGCCTGGTCAGCCCCAGCATTTT.

This sequence joins TRBV25-1 and TRBJ2-7, with 7 bases that match TRBD1. J was trimmed by 4 bases and V by 4 bases; bases with no gene match: 10. The length of the CDR3 is 15 residues. Germline V gives CDR1 MGHDK, CDR2 SYGVNS. CDR3 residues: CASSGLGTASYEQYF. CDR3 DNA: TGTGCCAGCAGTGGATTGGGGACAGCTAGTTACGAGCAGTACTTC.

The chain has TRBV6-1 and TRBJ2-3, with D perhaps matching TRBD2 (5 bases). The CDR3 length is 13 residues. Trimming took off 8 bases at V and 3 bases at J, with 12 bases between the two ends. Germline-derived CDR1 and CDR2 are MNHNS and SASEGT. CDR3: CASELAGTDTQYF. As DNA, the CDR3 is TGTGCCAGCGAGCTAGCCGGAACAGATACGCAGTATTTT.

This clonotype was seen a handful of times. The V and J genes are TRBV7-9 and TRBJ1-1, with D possibly being TRBD1 (5 bases). The germline CDR1 and CDR2 sequences are SEHNR and FQNEAQ (reference sequence). This CDR3 is built from 15 residues. V was shortened by 5 bases and J by 0 bases, with 13 bases between the two germline ends. DNA for the CDR3: TGTGCCAGCAGCACCGTCGGGACTCTGAACACTGAAGCTTTCTTT. This translates into CASSTVGTLNTEAFF. Combining the CDR3 with reference TRBV7-9 and TRBJ1-1 gives the whole variable domain DTGVSQNPRHKITKRGQNVTFRCDPISEHNRLYWYRQTLGQGPEFLTYFQNEAQLEKSRLLSDRFSAERPKGSFSTLEIQRTEQGDSAMYLCASSTVGTLNTEAFFGQGTRLTVV.

The chain combines TRBV6-1 with TRBJ2-7; D is unresolved. CDR3 length equals 15 residues. CDR1 and CDR2 from the germline V gene are MNHNS and SASEGT. Deletions cut 6 bases from V and 1 base from J, with 16 bases between. CDR3 loop: CASSPSGATSYEQYF. CDR3 DNA: TGTGCCAGCAGCCCTAGTGGCGCTACATCCTACGAGCAGTACTTC.

There are many counts of this clonotype. The J gene is TRBJ1-1, the V gene TRBV18; D gene ambiguous. From germline, CDR1 is KGHSH and CDR2 LQKENI. Between the trimmed V and J ends, which lost 5 bases and 1 base, there was a span of 11 bases. This CDR3 has 14 amino acids. CDR3 region: CASSKNHQNTEAFF. CDR3 bases: TGTGCCAGCTCAAAAAACCACCAGAACACTGAAGCTTTCTTT.

The chain links TRBV30 to TRBJ1-1; 8 bases are a match to TRBD1. CDR1 and CDR2 (germline): GTSNPN, SVGIG (reference sequence). The CDR3 sequence is 16 residues long. J was trimmed by 5 bases and V by 3 bases; bases with no gene match: 14. The DNA of the CDR3 is TGTGCCTGGAGCCCCCTCAGGGGGCGACGGGGAACTGAAGCTTTCTTT. Protein: CAWSPLRGRRGTEAFF.

This clonotype was detected ten times or more. The V call is TRBV2, the J call TRBJ1-5; tentative D call: TRBD1 (6 bases). Germline values: CDR1 SNHLY, CDR2 FYNNEI. V lost 6 bases and J lost 0, with 12 bases in between. CDR3 length: 15 residues. The DNA for the CDR3 is TGTGCCAGCAGCAAGGGACACTATAGCAATCAGCCCCAGCATTTT. Amino acids: CASSKGHYSNQPQHF.

The rearrangement links TRBV12-3 or TRBV12-4 to TRBJ1-2; D unresolved. Trimming shortened V by 8 bases and J by 7 bases, and 17 bases separated the two germline ends. The CDR3 is made up of 13 amino acids. The DNA for the CDR3 is TGTGCCAGCGTCTATCTTCGGGCCGGTGGCTACACCTTC. This sequence encodes CASVYLRAGGYTF.

At least ten counts were recorded for this clonotype. V is TRBV20-1 and J is TRBJ1-4, with unresolved D. This CDR3 spans 14 amino acids. CDR1 is DFQATT, CDR2 SNEGSKA, per germline (reference sequence). V lost 3 bases and J 9 bases, leaving 17 bases between the germline ends. CDR3 bases: TGCAGTGCTAGGGACGGAGCCGGGGTTAAAAAACTGTTTTTT. Its protein is CSARDGAGVKKLFF.

This clonotype has a count of ten or more. V gene TRBV12-3 or TRBV12-4 combines with J gene TRBJ2-1; 7 positions match TRBD2. Losses at the gene ends were 1 base for V and 3 bases for J; bases not matched to a gene: 6. The CDR3 is 16 amino acids. The CDR3 is CASSLGGSSGYNEQFF. The CDR3 bases are TGTGCCAGCAGTTTAGGGGGTTCTAGCGGCTACAATGAGCAGTTCTTC.

A single count supports this clonotype. The V call is TRBV12-3 or TRBV12-4, the J call TRBJ2-4; D unclear. The CDR3 is made up of 15 amino acids. V was pared by 6 bases and J by 1 base, with 13 bases between. CDR3 DNA: TGTGCCAGCAGCTTATTCCCCAGGGCCAAAAACATTCAGTACTTC. Protein product: CASSLFPRAKNIQYF.

The chain is built from TRBV28 and TRBJ2-7, with 12 bases matching TRBD1. The CDR3 consists of 14 residues. Germline V gene sequence: CDR1 MDHEN, CDR2 SYDVKM. J lost 5 bases, V lost 10 bases, and 9 bases had no gene match. The CDR3 DNA is TGTGCCATTACACCGGGACAGGGGGCCGACGAGCAGTACTTC. It encodes CAITPGQGADEQYF. Complete variable domain (other parts from reference TRBV28 and TRBJ2-7): DVKVTQSSRYLVKRTGEKVFLECVQDMDHENMFWYRQDPGLGLRLIYFSYDVKMKEKGDIPEGYSVSREKKERFSLILESASTNQTSMYLCAITPGQGADEQYFGPGTRLTVT.

This clonotype has at least ten counts. This rearrangement joins TRBV5-6 to TRBJ2-2; D is uncertain. Germline values: CDR1 SGHDT, CDR2 YYEEEE. This CDR3 is built from 13 residues. V was shortened by 1 base and J by 4 bases, with 5 bases between the two germline ends. CDR3 nucleotides: TGTGCCAGCAGCTTGCAGTTCACCGGGGAGCTGTTTTTT. As protein: CASSLQFTGELFF. The whole variable domain, remainder taken from reference TRBV5-6 and TRBJ2-2, is DAGVTQSPTHLIKTRGQQVTLRCSPKSGHDTVSWYQQALGQGPQFIFQYYEEEERQRGNFPDRFSGHQFPNYSSELNVNALLLGDSALYLCASSLQFTGELFFGEGSRLTVL.

V and J are TRBV20-1 and TRBJ2-1; maybe TRBD2 (5 bases). Trimming left V 3 bases short and J 2 bases short, with 8 bases between. There are 13 residues in the CDR3. The V gene's germline CDR1 is DFQATT and CDR2 SNEGSKA (reference sequence). CDR3 loop: CSARGETYNEQFF. The CDR3 DNA follows: TGCAGTGCTAGGGGAGAAACCTACAATGAGCAGTTCTTC.

At least ten counts were recorded for this clonotype. The V call is TRBV7-9, the J call TRBJ2-5; 8 nucleotides match TRBD2. Germline assignment: CDR1 SEHNR and CDR2 FQNEAQ (reference sequence). The CDR3 consists of 15 residues. V lost 3 bases to trimming and J lost 3 bases; unmatched junction nucleotides: 6. CDR3 coding DNA: TGTGCCAGCAGCTTGGGGGGGACTAGAGAAGAGACCCAGTACTTC. As protein: CASSLGGTREETQYF.

The table lists this clonotype with many counts. This chain uses TRBV12-3 or TRBV12-4 with TRBJ1-1; D is unresolved. Trimming left V 7 bases short and J 1 base short, with 4 bases between. The CDR3 runs to 11 residues. This chain's CDR3 is CASMGNTEAFF. CDR3 nucleotides: TGTGCCAGCATGGGGAACACTGAAGCTTTCTTT.

The chain combines TRBV29-1 with TRBJ2-5; a possible D gene is TRBD2 (6 bases). Trimming took 8 bases from V and 5 from J, leaving 18 bases between them. Germline lookup yields CDR1 SQVTM and CDR2 ANQGSEA. This CDR3 has 13 amino acids. The CDR3 protein is CSSVGGRGETQYF. In DNA form, the CDR3 reads TGCAGCTCTGTGGGGGGTAGGGGCGAGACCCAGTACTTC.

The J gene is TRBJ2-5, the V gene TRBV29-1; TRBD1 matches 10 bases. Germline CDR1 and CDR2: SQVTM and ANQGSEA. V was clipped by 6 bases and J by 5 bases; unmatched bases: 3. The CDR3 is 12 residues long. The CDR3 DNA reads as TGCAGCGTGACAGGGGGCGGCGAGACCCAGTACTTC. Protein sequence: CSVTGGGETQYF.

This clonotype was seen at least ten times. V usage is TRBV20-1 and J usage is TRBJ1-1; 7 positions agree with TRBD1. CDR1 and CDR2 from the germline V gene are DFQATT and SNEGSKA (reference sequence). CDR3 length: 15 amino acids. V was pared by 2 bases and J by 1 base, with 7 bases of the junction left unmatched. The CDR3 DNA is TGCAGTGCTAGAACTACCGGGACAGAGAACACTGAAGCTTTCTTT. Protein sequence: CSARTTGTENTEAFF.

At least ten counts were recorded for this clonotype. For the CDR3, the DNA is TGTGCCAGCAGCCTAGAGCGTTATCAGCCCCAGCATTTT. The encoded protein is CASSLERYQPQHF. The chain has TRBV7-2 and TRBJ1-5, with D hard to call. Germline V lookup: CDR1 SGHTA, CDR2 FQGNSA. The CDR3 totals 13 residues. V was shortened by 5 bases and J by 5 bases, with 10 bases between the two germline ends.

This clonotype appeared many times. The rearrangement links TRBV5-4 to TRBJ2-3; no clear D. V was cut by 2 bases and J by 0 bases, with 7 bases left in between. Germline V lookup: CDR1 SGHNT, CDR2 YYREEE (reference sequence). The CDR3 length is 14 residues. The CDR3, as DNA: TGTGCCAGCAGCTTCCCAGTTAGCACAGATACGCAGTATTTT. Amino acid sequence: CASSFPVSTDTQYF.

The sample holds many counts of this clonotype. The CDR3 nucleotides are TGTGCCAGCAGTTTCGGTCCACTGCAAGAGACCCAGTACTTC. It translates to CASSFGPLQETQYF. This sequence joins TRBV6-5 and TRBJ2-5; no firm D call. The CDR3 loop spans 14 amino acids. The germline V gene encodes CDR1 MNHEY and CDR2 SVGAGI. Trimming shortened V by 4 bases and J by 2 bases, and 11 bases separated the two germline ends.

The table lists this clonotype with a few counts. J is TRBJ2-3 and V is TRBV10-3, with a possible D match to TRBD2 (5 bases). The CDR3 is 16 amino acids. CDR1 ENHRY and CDR2 SYGVKD come from the germline V gene. Trimming removed 2 bases at V and 1 base at J, with 13 bases between. CDR3 bases: TGTGCCATCAGTGAGCCCCAGGCGCGGGGCACAGATACGCAGTATTTT. Translated: CAISEPQARGTDTQYF.

In this sample, this clonotype turned up many times. The rearrangement joins TRBV9 to TRBJ1-1, with 9 bases identical to TRBD1. The CDR3 runs 15 residues. V lost 4 bases to trimming and J lost 1 base; unmatched junction nucleotides: 5. Germline CDR1 SGDLS, CDR2 YYNGEE. CDR3 nucleotide sequence: TGTGCCAGCAGCCAACCGGGACAGGGGAACACTGAAGCTTTCTTT. Its protein is CASSQPGQGNTEAFF.

This clonotype was seen ten or more times. V usage is TRBV20-1 and J usage is TRBJ2-5; D remains ambiguous. Germline V CDR1 and CDR2: DFQATT, SNEGSKA (reference sequence). The CDR3 length is 12 residues. V was trimmed by 2 bases and J by 5 bases, leaving 9 bases between them. Here the CDR3 DNA reads TGCAGTGCTAGACCTTTGGGGGAGACCCAGTACTTC. Translating gives CSARPLGETQYF.

In this sample, this clonotype turned up a few times. The chain is built from TRBV27 and TRBJ2-7, with 8 bases identical to TRBD1. CDR3 size: 15 residues. V lost 6 bases, J lost 0 bases, and 7 bases stayed unmatched. Per the germline V gene, CDR1 is MNHEY and CDR2 is SMNVEV (reference sequence). The CDR3 DNA is TGTGCCAGCAGCCGGACAGGGTCAAGCTCCTACGAGCAGTACTTC. It encodes CASSRTGSSSYEQYF.

The rearrangement links TRBV15 to TRBJ2-1; the D gene could be TRBD1 or TRBD2 (5 bases each). The CDR3 covers 15 residues. The V end lost 4 bases, the J end lost 6 bases, and 16 bases lay between the germline ends. Germline V gene sequence: CDR1 LNHNV, CDR2 YYDKDF (reference sequence). The CDR3, as DNA: TGTGCCACCAGCATAGCCCGTGGGGGATCCAATGAGCAGTTCTTC. It specifies CATSIARGGSNEQFF.

The genes are TRBV24-1 and TRBJ2-5, with D possibly TRBD1 on 6 matching bases. CDR1 is KGHDR, CDR2 SFDVKD, per germline. V was clipped by 3 bases and J by 4 bases, with 20 bases between them. This CDR3 comprises 17 residues. The chain's CDR3 is CATSDVPGRVGGETQYF. CDR3 bases: TGTGCCACCAGTGATGTACCGGGTAGGGTAGGGGGAGAGACCCAGTACTTC.